The rows below give T cell receptor beta chains drawn from one sample of a study of cytomegalovirus exposure and HLA in healthy donors. Profiling relied on immunoSEQ multiplex PCR, and the TCRdb table lists in-frame clones only, not all of them. The profile shows about 140,000 clones, roughly four fifths of them singletons. The source material was PBMCs. The receptors were gathered from a man aged 35-49 years in good health and CMV-seropositive. Each CDR3 is given with its conserved first and last residue. D genes are given only for firm matches. Where a row states a size, it is once, few, many or the class of an expanded clone; other rows omit it.

D	J	size	V	DNA	CDR3
TRBD2	TRBJ2-5	NA	TRBV19	TGTGCCAGTAGTGCTTCGACTAGCGGCGAGACCCAGTACTTC	CASSASTSGETQYF
NA	TRBJ2-2	NA	TRBV7-2	TGTGCCAGCAGCATCATGGGGAGTACCACCGGGGAGCTGTTTTTT	CASSIMGSTTGELFF
TRBD2	TRBJ2-7	NA	TRBV7-2	TGTGCCAGCAGCTTAGGAGTAGCGGGGGCCAAGTACGAGCAGTACTTC	CASSLGVAGAKYEQYF
TRBD1	TRBJ1-4	NA	TRBV30	TGTGCCTGGACTATGGGCAGGGGGCTAACTAATGAAAAACTGTTTTTT	CAWTMGRGLTNEKLFF
TRBD2	TRBJ2-5	NA	TRBV9	TGTGCCAGCAGCCCCCGGGGACTAGCGGGGGGCCAAGAGACCCAGTACTTC	CASSPRGLAGGQETQYF
NA	TRBJ1-6	NA	TRBV11-3	TGTGCCAGCAGCTTAACCTGGGGGGATAATTCACCCCTCCACTTT	CASSLTWGDNSPLHF
TRBD2	TRBJ2-2	once	TRBV5-1	TGCGCCAGCAGCGCGATTGGGGGGGCGAACACCGGGGAGCTGTTTTTT	CASSAIGGANTGELFF
TRBD2	TRBJ2-3	NA	TRBV18	TGTGCCAGCTCAGTCCTAGCGGGGACTTTCACAGATACGCAGTATTTT	CASSVLAGTFTDTQYF
TRBD1	TRBJ2-3	NA	TRBV28	TGTGCCAGCAGGGGACAGGGGTTTGGCACAGATACGCAGTATTTT	CASRGQGFGTDTQYF
TRBD1	TRBJ2-6	once	TRBV9	TGTGCCAGCAGCTCACAGGGGGCCGGGGCCAACGTCCTGACTTTC	CASSSQGAGANVLTF